A single TCR beta chain is shown here with its context. The antigen remains unidentified. This CDR3 is also generated by other DNA sequences in the sample. Every isolated RNA sample was fully reverse transcribed, so sequencing captured expressed TCRB transcripts. Libraries were prepared by immunoSEQ multiplex PCR; TCRdb keeps only in-frame clonotypes and omits some of them. Of about 160,000 clones in the sample, 7.5% to 10% were seen once. V shed 2 bases and J 1 base; nucleotides not matched to a gene: 1. The CDR3 contains 14 residues. Looked up from germline, CDR1 is SGHRS and CDR2 is YFSETQ. This record belongs to a study of beta chain features in type 1 diabetes. The wider study: Across all samples, about 110,000,000 sorted cells were examined. Study-level results: Reduced insertions and increased deletions marked VDJ junctions in type 1 diabetes patients. In all four CD4+ subsets, TCRB CDR3 length was significantly, moderately reduced in type 1 diabetes.

CD4+ cells of the naive, central memory, regulatory and stem cell-like memory types were sorted via CD45RO/CCR7/CD25/CD127/CD95/CD27. This rearrangement joins TRBV5-1 to TRBJ2-5; 8 nucleotides line up with TRBD1. The TCR was taken from a woman younger than 35 in good health. Sequenced material: central memory CD4+ T cells from blood. The CDR3 loop reads CASSFGQGQETQYF. For the CDR3, the DNA is TGCGCCAGCAGCTTCGGACAGGGCCAAGAGACCCAGTACTTC.